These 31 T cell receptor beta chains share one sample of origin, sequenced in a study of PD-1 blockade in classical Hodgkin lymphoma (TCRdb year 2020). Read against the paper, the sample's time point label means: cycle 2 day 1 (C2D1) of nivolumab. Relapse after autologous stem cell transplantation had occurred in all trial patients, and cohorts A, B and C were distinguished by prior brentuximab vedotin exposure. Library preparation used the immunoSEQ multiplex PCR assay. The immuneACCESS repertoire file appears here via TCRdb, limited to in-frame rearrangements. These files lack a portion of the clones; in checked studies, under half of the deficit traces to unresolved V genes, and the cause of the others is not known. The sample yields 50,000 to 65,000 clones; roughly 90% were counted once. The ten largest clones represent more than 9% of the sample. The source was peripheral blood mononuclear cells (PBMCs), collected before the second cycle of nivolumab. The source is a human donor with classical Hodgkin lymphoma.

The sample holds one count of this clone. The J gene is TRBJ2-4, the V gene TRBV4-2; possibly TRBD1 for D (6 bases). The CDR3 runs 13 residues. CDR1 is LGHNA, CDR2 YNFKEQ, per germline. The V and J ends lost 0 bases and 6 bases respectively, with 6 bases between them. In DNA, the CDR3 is TGTGCCAGCAGCCAAGACAGGGGAAACATTCAGTACTTC. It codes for CASSQDRGNIQYF.

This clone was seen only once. The DNA for the CDR3 is TGTGCCAGCAGTTTAGATTCGCCTATAGGGACCGGGGAGCTGTTTTTT. It is translated as CASSLDSPIGTGELFF. The chain couples TRBV27 to TRBJ2-2, with D unresolved. V lost 2 bases to trimming and J lost 5 bases, with 15 bases between them. This CDR3 has 16 amino acids. Germline loops: CDR1 MNHEY, CDR2 SMNVEV (reference sequence).

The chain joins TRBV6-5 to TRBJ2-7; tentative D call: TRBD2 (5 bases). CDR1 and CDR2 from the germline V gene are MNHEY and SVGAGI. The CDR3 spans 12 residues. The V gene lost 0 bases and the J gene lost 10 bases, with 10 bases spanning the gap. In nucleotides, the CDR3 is TGTGCCAGCAGTTACTCCACCGGGATTCAGTACTTC. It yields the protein CASSYSTGIQYF.

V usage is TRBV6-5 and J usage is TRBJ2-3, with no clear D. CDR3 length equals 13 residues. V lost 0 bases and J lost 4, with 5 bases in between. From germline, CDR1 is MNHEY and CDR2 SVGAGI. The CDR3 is CASSYSRADTQYF. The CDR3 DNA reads TGTGCCAGCAGTTACTCTAGAGCAGATACGCAGTATTTT.

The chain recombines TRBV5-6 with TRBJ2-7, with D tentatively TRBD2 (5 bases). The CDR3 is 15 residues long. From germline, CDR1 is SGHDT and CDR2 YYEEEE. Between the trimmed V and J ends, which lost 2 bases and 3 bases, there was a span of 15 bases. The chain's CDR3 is CASSFMTGSGYEQYF. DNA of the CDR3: TGTGCCAGCAGCTTTATGACGGGGAGTGGCTACGAGCAGTACTTC.

CDR3 DNA: TGTGCCAGCAGTTATAGGGCCCCAGACTATTATGAGCAGTACTTC. As protein: CASSYRAPDYYEQYF. This chain uses TRBV6-8 with TRBJ2-7, with D possibly matching TRBD2 (5 bases). There are 15 residues in the CDR3. Trimming took 3 bases from V and 7 from J, leaving 19 bases between them. CDR1 and CDR2 from the germline V gene are MNHGY and SAAAGT.

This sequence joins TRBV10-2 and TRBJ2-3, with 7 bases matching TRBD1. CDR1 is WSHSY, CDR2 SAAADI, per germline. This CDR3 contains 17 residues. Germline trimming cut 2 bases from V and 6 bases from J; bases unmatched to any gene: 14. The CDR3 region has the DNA TGCGCCAGCAGTGAGACTCCGACAGGGAGTATGGAGGATACGCAGTATTTT. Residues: CASSETPTGSMEDTQYF.

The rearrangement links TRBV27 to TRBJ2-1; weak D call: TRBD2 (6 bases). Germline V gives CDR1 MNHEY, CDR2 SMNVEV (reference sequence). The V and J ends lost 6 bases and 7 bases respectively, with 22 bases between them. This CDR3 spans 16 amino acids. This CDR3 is CASSPSWGLPINEQFF. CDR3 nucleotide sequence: TGTGCCAGCAGCCCATCGTGGGGACTGCCGATAAATGAGCAGTTCTTC.

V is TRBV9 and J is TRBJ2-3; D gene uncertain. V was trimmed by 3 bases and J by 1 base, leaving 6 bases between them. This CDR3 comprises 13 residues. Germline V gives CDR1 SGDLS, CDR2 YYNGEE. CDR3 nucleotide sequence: TGTGCCAGCAGCGCCGGGCGCACAGATACGCAGTATTTT. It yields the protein CASSAGRTDTQYF.

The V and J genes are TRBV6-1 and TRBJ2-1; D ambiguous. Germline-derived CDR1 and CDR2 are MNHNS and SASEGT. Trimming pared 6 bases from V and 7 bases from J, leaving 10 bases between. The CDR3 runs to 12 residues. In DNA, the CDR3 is TGTGCCAGCAGCCTGCTGGAGAATGAGCAGTTCTTC. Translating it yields CASSLLENEQFF.

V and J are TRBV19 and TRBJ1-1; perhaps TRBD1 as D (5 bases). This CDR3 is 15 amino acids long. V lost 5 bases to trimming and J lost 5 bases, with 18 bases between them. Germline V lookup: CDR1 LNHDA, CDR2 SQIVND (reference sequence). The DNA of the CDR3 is TGTGCCAGTAGTGCCCCGGAGTGGGGCTGGACTGAAGCTTTCTTT. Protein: CASSAPEWGWTEAFF.

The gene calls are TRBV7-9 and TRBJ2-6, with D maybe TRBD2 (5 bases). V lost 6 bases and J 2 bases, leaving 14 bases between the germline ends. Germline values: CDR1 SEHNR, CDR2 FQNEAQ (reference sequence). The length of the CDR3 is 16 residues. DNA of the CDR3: TGTGCCAGCAGTTATAATGGGGAGCCTGGGGCCAACGTCCTGACTTTC. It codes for CASSYNGEPGANVLTF.

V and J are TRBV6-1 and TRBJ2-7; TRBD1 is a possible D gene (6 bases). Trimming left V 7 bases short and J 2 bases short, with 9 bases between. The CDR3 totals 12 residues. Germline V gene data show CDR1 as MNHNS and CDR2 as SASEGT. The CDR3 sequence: CASTGTPYEQYF. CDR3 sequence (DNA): TGTGCCAGCACCGGGACACCCTACGAGCAGTACTTC.

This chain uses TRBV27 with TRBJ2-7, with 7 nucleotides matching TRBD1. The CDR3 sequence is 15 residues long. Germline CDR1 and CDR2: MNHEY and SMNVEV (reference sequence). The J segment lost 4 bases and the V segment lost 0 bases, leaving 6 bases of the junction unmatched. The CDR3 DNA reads TGTGCCAGCAGTTTATCGAGGCAGGGGGTGTACGAGCAGTACTTC. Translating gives CASSLSRQGVYEQYF.

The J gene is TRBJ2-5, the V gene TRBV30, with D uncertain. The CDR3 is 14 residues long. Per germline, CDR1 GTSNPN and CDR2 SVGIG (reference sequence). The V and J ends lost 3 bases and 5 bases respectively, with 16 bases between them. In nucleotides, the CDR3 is TGTGCCTGGAGACGTCTGAGTTCTCAGGAGACCCAGTACTTC. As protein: CAWRRLSSQETQYF.

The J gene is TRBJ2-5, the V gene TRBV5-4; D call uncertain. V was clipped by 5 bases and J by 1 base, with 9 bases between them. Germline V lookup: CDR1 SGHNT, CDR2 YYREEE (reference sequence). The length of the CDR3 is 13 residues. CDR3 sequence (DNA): TGTGCCAGCAGTACAGAGACCCAAGAGACCCAGTACTTC. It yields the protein CASSTETQETQYF.

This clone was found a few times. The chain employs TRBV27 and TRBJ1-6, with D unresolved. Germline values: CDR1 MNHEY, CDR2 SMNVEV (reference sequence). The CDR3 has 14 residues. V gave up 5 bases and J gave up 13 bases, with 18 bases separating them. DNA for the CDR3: TGTGCCAGCAGTCCCCGCTCCTCAGTCGTTCCCCTCCACTTT. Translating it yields CASSPRSSVVPLHF.

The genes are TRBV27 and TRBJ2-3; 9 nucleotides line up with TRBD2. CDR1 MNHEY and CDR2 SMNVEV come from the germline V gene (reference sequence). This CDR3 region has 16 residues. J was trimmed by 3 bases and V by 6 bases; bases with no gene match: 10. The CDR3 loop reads CASSSAASGETDTQYF. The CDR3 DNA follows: TGTGCCAGCAGCTCTGCGGCTAGCGGGGAGACAGATACGCAGTATTTT.

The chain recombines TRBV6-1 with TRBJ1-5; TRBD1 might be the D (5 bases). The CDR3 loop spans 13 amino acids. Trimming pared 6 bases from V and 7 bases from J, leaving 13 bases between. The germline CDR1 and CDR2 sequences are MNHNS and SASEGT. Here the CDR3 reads CASSEGFWQPQHF. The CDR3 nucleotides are TGTGCCAGCAGCGAGGGGTTCTGGCAGCCCCAGCATTTT.

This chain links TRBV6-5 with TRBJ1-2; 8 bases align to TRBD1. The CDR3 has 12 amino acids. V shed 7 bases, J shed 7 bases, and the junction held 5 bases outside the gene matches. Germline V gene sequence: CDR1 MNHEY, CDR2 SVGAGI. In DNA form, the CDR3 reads TGTGCCAGCATAGGACAGGGCTTTGGCTACACCTTC. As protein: CASIGQGFGYTF.

The CDR3: CASSLIQYGGQAYEQYF. CDR3 sequence (DNA): TGTGCCAGCAGCTTAATTCAATATGGGGGCCAGGCCTACGAGCAGTACTTC. The rearrangement uses TRBV7-8 and TRBJ2-5, with D perhaps TRBD1 (6 bases). The J call is doubtful: the DNA matches TRBJ2-7 better. This CDR3 contains 17 residues. Germline-derived CDR1 and CDR2 are SGHVS and FQNEAQ.

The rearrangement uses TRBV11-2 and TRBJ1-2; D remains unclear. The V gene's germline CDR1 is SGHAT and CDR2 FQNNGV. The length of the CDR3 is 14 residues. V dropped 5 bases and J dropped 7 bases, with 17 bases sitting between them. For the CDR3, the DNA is TGTGCCAGCAGCCCCGGGCTCCGAGGAAGTGGCTACACCTTC. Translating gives CASSPGLRGSGYTF.

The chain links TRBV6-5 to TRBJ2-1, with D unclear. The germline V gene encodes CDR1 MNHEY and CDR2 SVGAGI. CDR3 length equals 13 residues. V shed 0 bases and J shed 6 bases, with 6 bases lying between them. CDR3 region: CASSYSGFNEQFF. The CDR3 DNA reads TGTGCCAGCAGTTACTCTGGGTTCAATGAGCAGTTCTTC.

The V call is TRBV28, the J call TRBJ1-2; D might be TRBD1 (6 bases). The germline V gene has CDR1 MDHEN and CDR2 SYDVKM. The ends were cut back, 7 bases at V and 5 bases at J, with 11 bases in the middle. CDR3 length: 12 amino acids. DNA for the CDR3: TGTGCCAGCAAAGGGGGGGTATATGGCTACACCTTC. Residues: CASKGGVYGYTF.

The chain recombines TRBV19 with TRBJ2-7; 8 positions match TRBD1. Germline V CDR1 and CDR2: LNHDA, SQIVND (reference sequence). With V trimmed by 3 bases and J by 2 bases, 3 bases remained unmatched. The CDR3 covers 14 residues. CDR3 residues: CASSMGQVTYEQYF. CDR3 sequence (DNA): TGTGCCAGTAGTATGGGACAGGTAACCTACGAGCAGTACTTC.

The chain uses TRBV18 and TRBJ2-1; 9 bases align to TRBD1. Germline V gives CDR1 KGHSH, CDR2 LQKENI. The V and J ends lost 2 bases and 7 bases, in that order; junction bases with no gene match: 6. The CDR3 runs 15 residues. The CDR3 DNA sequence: TGTGCCAGCTCACCAGGGTCCGGGACAGGGAATGAGCAGTTCTTC. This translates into CASSPGSGTGNEQFF. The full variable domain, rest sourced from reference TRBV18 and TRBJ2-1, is NAGVMQNPRHLVRRRGQEARLRCSPMKGHSHVYWYRQLPEEGLKFMVYLQKENIIDESGMPKERFSAEFPKEGPSILRIQQVVRGDSAAYFCASSPGSGTGNEQFFGPGTRLTVL.

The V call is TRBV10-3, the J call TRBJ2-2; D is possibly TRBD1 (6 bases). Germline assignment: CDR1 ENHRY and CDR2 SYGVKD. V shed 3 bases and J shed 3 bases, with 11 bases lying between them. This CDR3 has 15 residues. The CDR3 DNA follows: TGTGCCATCAGTGAAAACAGGGATCACACCGGGGAGCTGTTTTTT. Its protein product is CAISENRDHTGELFF.

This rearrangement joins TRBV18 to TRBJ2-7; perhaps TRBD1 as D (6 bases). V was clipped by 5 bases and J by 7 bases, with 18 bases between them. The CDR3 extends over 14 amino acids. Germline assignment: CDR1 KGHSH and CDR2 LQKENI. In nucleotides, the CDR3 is TGTGCCAGCTCAGGGCAGGGGAATTCGCGTGAGCAGTACTTC. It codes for CASSGQGNSREQYF.

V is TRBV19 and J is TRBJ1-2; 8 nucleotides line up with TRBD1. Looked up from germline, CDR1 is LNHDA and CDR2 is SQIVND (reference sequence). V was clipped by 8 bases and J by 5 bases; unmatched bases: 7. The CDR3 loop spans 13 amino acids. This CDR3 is CASSGGELYGYTF. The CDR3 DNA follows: TGTGCCAGTTCAGGGGGCGAACTTTATGGCTACACCTTC.

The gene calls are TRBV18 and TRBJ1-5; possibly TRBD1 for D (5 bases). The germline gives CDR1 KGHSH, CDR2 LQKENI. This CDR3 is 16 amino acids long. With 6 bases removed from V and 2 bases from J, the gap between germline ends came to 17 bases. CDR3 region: CASSYSSGSGNQPQHF. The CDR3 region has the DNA TGTGCCAGCTCGTATTCCTCAGGGTCGGGCAATCAGCCCCAGCATTTT.

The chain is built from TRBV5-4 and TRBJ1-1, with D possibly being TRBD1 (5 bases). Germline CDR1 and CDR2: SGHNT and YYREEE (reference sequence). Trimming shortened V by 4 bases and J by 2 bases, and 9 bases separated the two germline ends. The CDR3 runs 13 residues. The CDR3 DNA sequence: TGTGCCAGCAGCCTCGACAGCAACACTGAAGCTTTCTTT. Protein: CASSLDSNTEAFF.